This entry lists 10 T cell receptor beta chains sequenced from one sample in a study of molecular identifiers for immune sequencing clone quantification. From the PCR reads, TCRdb called clonotypes with MiXCR, one entry per CDR3 protein. Of some 580,000 distinct CDR3 sequences in the sample, over 25% were seen once. Sequenced sample: naive CD8+ T cells from blood, with Jurkat cell RNA spiked in. The subset here: FACS-sorted CD8+CD4-CCR7+CD45RA+ naive T cells. Receptor source: a human donor in good health. Some libraries in this study had Jurkat cell RNA spiked in.

Many counts were recorded for this clonotype. This rearrangement joins TRBV21-1 to TRBJ1-5. TRBV21-1 is reported as a pseudogene. The CDR3 is made up of 13 amino acids. CDR3 bases: TGTGCCAGCCCGTTTGGAACCGATCAGCCCCAGCATTTT. Amino acids: CASPFGTDQPQHF.

This sequence joins TRBV6-5 and TRBJ2-2, with 7 bases that match TRBD2. CDR1 MNHEY and CDR2 SVGAGI come from the germline V gene. Unmatched junction bases numbered 8, after V lost 1 base and J lost 0 bases. This CDR3 has 18 amino acids. The CDR3 bases are TGTGCCAGCAGTTACTTGGCTAGCGGCTTATCGAACACCGGGGAGCTGTTTTTT. Encoded protein: CASSYLASGLSNTGELFF.

The sample holds many counts of this clonotype. The CDR3 DNA is TGCAGCGTTGAAGGGGGCCCAACAGGGGGGTACGAGCAGTACTTC. Translated: CSVEGGPTGGYEQYF. V usage is TRBV29-1 and J usage is TRBJ2-7, with 8 bases matching TRBD1. The CDR3 consists of 15 residues. Germline lookup yields CDR1 SQVTM and CDR2 ANQGSEA. V shed 1 base, J shed 4 bases, and the junction held 9 bases outside the gene matches.

Note on this clonotype: A clone one base away is much larger, so this may be a read error. Without the conserved terminal phenylalanine or tryptophan, this CDR3 likely stems from a read error. CDR3 amino acids: CASSFESDEQYL. CDR3 nucleotide sequence: TGTGCCAGCAGCTTCGAGAGCGACGAGCAGTACCTC. The chain carries TRBV7-6 and TRBJ2-7; D remains ambiguous. CDR1 is SGHVS and CDR2 is FNYEAQ in the germline V gene. The CDR3 is made up of 12 amino acids. With 3 bases removed from V and 5 bases from J, the gap between germline ends came to 8 bases.

In its sample, this clonotype was seen a few times. The V gene is TRBV20-1, the J gene TRBJ2-2, with D tentatively TRBD1 or TRBD2 (5 bases each). V was clipped by 6 bases and J by 4 bases, with 15 bases between them. CDR3 length equals 14 residues. Germline V gives CDR1 DFQATT, CDR2 SNEGSKA (reference sequence). CDR3 in amino acids: CSAPPGHGTGELFF. The CDR3 DNA reads TGCAGTGCCCCGCCGGGGCATGGCACCGGGGAGCTGTTTTTT.

The chain combines TRBV4-1 with TRBJ1-6, with 7 bases matching TRBD1. Germline V gives CDR1 MGHRA, CDR2 YSYEKL. Trimming took 3 bases from V and 10 from J; bases not matched to a gene: 9. This CDR3 comprises 15 residues. CDR3 sequence: CASSHIGTVGSPLHF. The DNA of the CDR3 is TGCGCCAGCAGCCACATTGGGACAGTGGGGTCACCCCTCCACTTT.

This clonotype was seen many times. This chain uses TRBV3-1 with TRBJ1-6; weak D call: TRBD1 (5 bases). Trimming took off 6 bases at V and 7 bases at J, with 7 bases between the two ends. CDR3 size: 12 residues. Germline V gene lookup returns CDR1 LGHDT and CDR2 YNNKEL (reference sequence). DNA of the CDR3: TGTGCCAGCAGGGGGGAAAATTCACCCCTCCACTTT. This encodes CASRGENSPLHF.

Comments on this clonotype: This may come from a read error, since a much larger clone is one base off. The chain joins TRBV27 to TRBJ2-7; 7 bases match TRBD2. The CDR3 sequence is 15 residues long. V was pared by 5 bases and J by 3 bases, with 10 bases of the junction left unmatched. CDR1 is MNHEY, CDR2 SMNVEV, per germline (reference sequence). The CDR3, as DNA: TGTGCCAGCAGTCAAACAGCGGGGAGGTTCTACGAGCAGTACTTC. This sequence encodes CASSQTAGRFYEQYF.

Comment on this clonotype: A much larger clone lies a single base off, so this may be a read error. This chain connects TRBV7-6 to TRBJ2-7; 8 positions match TRBD2. The CDR3 spans 14 residues. In germline, CDR1 is SGHVS, CDR2 FNYEAQ. The CDR3 sequence is CAGSISGTRNEQYF. The CDR3 DNA sequence: TGTGCCGGCAGCATTAGCGGGACCCGGAACGAGCAGTACTTC. Complete variable domain (other parts from reference TRBV7-6 and TRBJ2-7): GAGVSQSPRYKVTKRGQDVALRCDPISGHVSLYWYRQALGQGPEFLTYFNYEAQQDKSGLPNDRFSAERPEGSISTLTIQRTEQRDSAMYRCAGSISGTRNEQYFGPGTRLTVT.

A few counts support this clonotype. The rearrangement joins TRBV7-9 to TRBJ2-7, with D maybe TRBD1 (5 bases). This CDR3 region has 13 residues. CDR1 is SEHNR and CDR2 is FQNEAQ in the germline V gene (reference sequence). V lost 1 base and J lost 7, with 11 bases in between. The CDR3 is CASSLGQLGEQYF. CDR3 coding DNA: TGTGCCAGCAGCTTAGGACAGTTGGGGGAGCAGTACTTC.